This is a list of T cell receptor beta chains from one sample in a study of blood T cell repertoires in COVID-19. Sequencing used immunoSEQ multiplex PCR; TCRdb keeps in-frame clones, though not all of them. The sample records approximately 150,000 clones, 80% to 90% being singletons. The sequenced sample consisted of peripheral blood. All receptors come from a woman of 80 years or more with acute or convalescent COVID-19. Each CDR3 is given with its conserved first and last residue. The order of the fields is D gene, V gene, J gene, clone size, CDR3 protein, CDR3 DNA. The D gene is left open where the match is weak. Not every row has a clone size; where given, it reads once, few, many or a size class.

>.|TRBV6-1|TRBJ1-2|.
CASSEALAAGYTF
TGTGCCAGCAGTGAAGCGTTAGCTGCTGGCTACACCTTC
>TRBD2|TRBV7-9|TRBJ2-3|large
CASSLALGREGADTQYF
TGTGCCAGCAGCTTAGCGCTCGGGCGGGAGGGTGCAGATACGCAGTATTTT
>.|TRBV3-1/TRBV3-2|TRBJ2-1|.
CASSLPGQNNEQFF
TGTGCCAGCAGCCTACCGGGACAAAACAATGAGCAGTTCTTC
>TRBD1|TRBV30|TRBJ1-6|.
CAWSVPWGQGASSPLHF
TGTGCCTGGAGTGTACCCTGGGGACAGGGGGCGTCTTCACCCCTCCACTTT
>TRBD1|TRBV27|TRBJ1-2|once
CASRFSDRVRHSSNYGYTF
TGTGCCAGCAGATTTTCGGACAGGGTGAGGCATTCCTCTAACTATGGCTACACCTTC
>.|TRBV5-1|TRBJ2-5|.
CASSLGRFQETQYF
TGCGCCAGCAGCTTGGGCAGGTTCCAAGAGACCCAGTACTTC
>.|TRBV7-9|TRBJ2-3|.
CASSLGQTDTQYF
TGTGCCAGCAGCTTAGGACAGACAGATACGCAGTATTTT
>TRBD1|TRBV3-1/TRBV3-2|TRBJ2-7|few
CASSHTGAGYEQYF
TGTGCCAGCAGCCACACAGGGGCTGGCTACGAGCAGTACTTC
>.|TRBV6-2/TRBV6-3|TRBJ2-5|.
CASSYGLQETQYF
TGTGCCAGCAGTTACGGGCTTCAAGAGACCCAGTACTTC
>.|TRBV20-1|TRBJ1-5|few
CSASLSSNQPQHF
TGCAGTGCTAGTCTTTCTAGCAATCAGCCCCAGCATTTT
>.|TRBV2|TRBJ1-4|.
CASSEGLQGNEKLFF
TGTGCCAGCAGTGAAGGCCTGCAGGGGAACGAAAAACTGTTTTTT
>TRBD1|TRBV6-5|TRBJ2-5|.
CASSYAGTGVLETQYF
TGTGCCAGCAGTTACGCCGGGACAGGGGTGTTAGAGACCCAGTACTTC
>.|TRBV5-4|TRBJ2-1|few
CASSMDSRTYNEQFF
TGTGCCAGCAGCATGGACAGCCGAACCTACAATGAGCAGTTCTTC
>TRBD1|TRBV13|TRBJ1-4|few
CASSPGTGRGKLFF
TGTGCCAGCAGTCCCGGGACAGGGCGTGGAAAACTGTTTTTT
>TRBD1|TRBV7-3|TRBJ1-3|.
CASSLTGQSSGNTIYF
TGTGCCAGCAGCTTAACGGGACAGAGCTCTGGAAACACCATATATTTT
>TRBD1|TRBV5-5|TRBJ2-5|once
CASSLEIGQGIYGETQYF
TGTGCCAGCAGCTTGGAGATCGGACAGGGAATTTATGGGGAGACCCAGTACTTC
>TRBD2|TRBV18|TRBJ2-3|.
CASNPGGEGTDTQYF
TGTGCCAGTAACCCGGGGGGAGAGGGCACAGATACGCAGTATTTT
>TRBD2|TRBV5-4|TRBJ2-7|.
CASSLASGLAGSHEQYF
TGTGCCAGCAGCTTGGCATCAGGACTAGCGGGATCCCACGAGCAGTACTTC
>TRBD1|TRBV28|TRBJ2-1|few
CASMGQGVHEQFF
TGTGCCAGCATGGGACAGGGGGTCCATGAGCAGTTCTTC
>.|TRBV14|TRBJ2-3|.
CASSPEVAFHTDTQYF
TGTGCCAGCAGCCCAGAAGTGGCCTTCCACACAGATACGCAGTATTTT
>.|TRBV6-2/TRBV6-3|TRBJ1-2|.
CASSYPYGYTF
TGTGCCAGCAGTTATCCTTATGGCTACACCTTC
>TRBD2|TRBV7-9|TRBJ2-7|.
CASSHGLADSYEQYF
TGTGCCAGCAGCCACGGACTAGCGGACTCCTACGAGCAGTACTTC
>TRBD1|TRBV10-3|TRBJ1-5|.
CAISESGQSHPQHF
TGTGCCATCAGTGAGTCGGGACAGAGTCACCCCCAGCATTTT
>TRBD1|TRBV5-4|TRBJ1-2|.
CASSFRDRGYGYTF
TGTGCCAGCAGCTTCCGGGACAGGGGTTATGGCTACACCTTC
>TRBD1|TRBV28|TRBJ1-2|.
CASSPPTGDRGPNYGYTF
TGTGCCAGCAGTCCCCCAACCGGAGACAGGGGCCCTAACTATGGCTACACCTTC